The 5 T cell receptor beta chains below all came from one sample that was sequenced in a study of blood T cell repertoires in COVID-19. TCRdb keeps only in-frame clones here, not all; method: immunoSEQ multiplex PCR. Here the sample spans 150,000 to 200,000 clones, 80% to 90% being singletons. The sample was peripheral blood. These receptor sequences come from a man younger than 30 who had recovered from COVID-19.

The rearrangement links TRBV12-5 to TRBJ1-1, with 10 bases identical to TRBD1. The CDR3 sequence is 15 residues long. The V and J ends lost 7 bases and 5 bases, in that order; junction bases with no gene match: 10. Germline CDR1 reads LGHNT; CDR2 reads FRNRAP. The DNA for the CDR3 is TGTGCTAGTGCCCCCCGGACAGGGGGAGGGACTGAAGCTTTCTTT. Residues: CASAPRTGGGTEAFF.

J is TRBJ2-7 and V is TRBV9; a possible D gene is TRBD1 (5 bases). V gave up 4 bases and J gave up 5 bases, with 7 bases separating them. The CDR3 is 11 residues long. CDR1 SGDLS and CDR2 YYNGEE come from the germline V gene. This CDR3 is CASSPGNEQYF. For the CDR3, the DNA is TGTGCCAGCAGCCCAGGGAACGAGCAGTACTTC. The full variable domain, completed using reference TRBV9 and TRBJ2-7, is DSGVTQTPKHLITATGQRVTLRCSPRSGDLSVYWYQQSLDQGLQFLIQYYNGEERAKGNILERFSAQQFPDLHSELNLSSLELGDSALYFCASSPGNEQYFGPGTRLTVT.

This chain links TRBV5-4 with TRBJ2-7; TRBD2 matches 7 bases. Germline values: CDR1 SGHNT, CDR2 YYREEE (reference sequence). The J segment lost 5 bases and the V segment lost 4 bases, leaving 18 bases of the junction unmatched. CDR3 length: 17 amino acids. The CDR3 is CASSPRGGYAGADEQYF. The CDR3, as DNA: TGTGCCAGCAGCCCTCGCGGGGGTTATGCGGGAGCCGACGAGCAGTACTTC.

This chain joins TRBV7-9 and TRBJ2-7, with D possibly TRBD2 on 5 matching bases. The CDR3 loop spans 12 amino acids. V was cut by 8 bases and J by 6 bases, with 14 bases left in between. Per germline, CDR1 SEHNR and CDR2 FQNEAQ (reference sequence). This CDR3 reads CASGSGKGEQYF. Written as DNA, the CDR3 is TGTGCCAGCGGGTCGGGAAAAGGCGAGCAGTACTTC. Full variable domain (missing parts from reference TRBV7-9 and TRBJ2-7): DTGVSQNPRHKITKRGQNVTFRCDPISEHNRLYWYRQTLGQGPEFLTYFQNEAQLEKSRLLSDRFSAERPKGSFSTLEIQRTEQGDSAMYLCASGSGKGEQYFGPGTRLTVT.

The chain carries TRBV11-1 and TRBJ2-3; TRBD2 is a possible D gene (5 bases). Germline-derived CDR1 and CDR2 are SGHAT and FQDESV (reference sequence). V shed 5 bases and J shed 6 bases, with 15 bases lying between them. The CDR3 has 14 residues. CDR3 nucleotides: TGTGCCAGCAGCCCGATTTGGCGGGTGGATACGCAGTATTTT. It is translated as CASSPIWRVDTQYF.